One and the same sample provided the 20 T cell receptor beta chains below, sequenced in a study of blood T cell repertoires in COVID-19 (TCRdb year 2020). The method behind the library was the immunoSEQ multiplex PCR assay. This is the immuneACCESS table as TCRdb keeps it, with only in-frame sequences that have V and J called. A part of the clones is gone; compared with another copy, unresolved V genes explain less than half, and the rest is unexplained. The sample data list a few hundred thousand clones, and over 65% of these were observed just once. 3% to 3.5% of the sample comes from the top ten. Source material: peripheral blood. The receptors come from a woman older than 75 with acute or convalescent COVID-19.

This rearrangement joins TRBV5-1 to TRBJ2-2; TRBD2 aligns across 7 bases. The trim removed 0 bases at V and 6 bases at J, leaving 8 bases unmatched. The length of the CDR3 is 16 residues. Germline-derived CDR1 and CDR2 are SGHRS and YFSETQ. The CDR3 here is CASSLGVRRGSGELFF. Here the CDR3 DNA reads TGCGCCAGCAGCTTGGGAGTTAGGCGGGGGTCCGGGGAGCTGTTTTTT.

This rearrangement joins TRBV18 to TRBJ1-2, with D maybe TRBD1 (5 bases). V was shortened by 3 bases and J by 2 bases, with 7 bases between the two germline ends. Germline CDR1 KGHSH, CDR2 LQKENI. The CDR3 consists of 13 residues. CDR3 region: CASSPTDNYGYTF. The CDR3 region has the DNA TGTGCCAGCTCACCGACAGACAACTATGGCTACACCTTC.

The chain joins TRBV5-4 to TRBJ2-3; 8 nucleotides line up with TRBD2. CDR1 and CDR2 (germline): SGHNT, YYREEE (reference sequence). There are 15 residues in the CDR3. Trimming cost V 4 bases and J 4 bases; bases outside gene matches: 8. The CDR3 DNA follows: TGTGCCAGCAGCCCCACTAGCGGAAGGCCAGATACGCAGTATTTT. It yields the protein CASSPTSGRPDTQYF.

This chain connects TRBV14 to TRBJ2-1, with D unresolved. Trimming pared 0 bases from V and 9 bases from J, leaving 9 bases between. CDR1 SGHDN and CDR2 FVKESK come from the germline V gene. The CDR3 extends over 13 amino acids. The CDR3 nucleotides are TGTGCCAGCAGCCAAGATTACGAGCGTGAGCAGTTCTTC. It codes for CASSQDYEREQFF. The entire variable domain, with the rest obtained from reference TRBV14 and TRBJ2-1, is as follows: EAGVTQFPSHSVIEKGQTVTLRCDPISGHDNLYWYRRVMGKEIKFLLHFVKESKQDESGMPNNRFLAERTGGTYSTLKVQPAELEDSGVYFCASSQDYEREQFFGPGTRLTVL.

The chain joins TRBV25-1 to TRBJ1-2; tentatively, D is TRBD1 (6 bases). V dropped 3 bases and J dropped 3 bases, with 14 bases sitting between them. CDR1 and CDR2 (germline): MGHDK, SYGVNS. This CDR3 is built from 15 residues. The CDR3 loop is CASSERGSGDYGYTF. CDR3 nucleotide sequence: TGTGCCAGCAGTGAGAGGGGGTCGGGCGACTATGGCTACACCTTC.

The CDR3 coding sequence is TGTGCCAGCAGCTTAGGGGCAGGGACATCTGGAAACACCATATATTTT. Its translation is CASSLGAGTSGNTIYF. This chain connects TRBV7-6 to TRBJ1-3; a possible D gene is TRBD1 (6 bases). Germline values: CDR1 SGHVS, CDR2 FNYEAQ. This CDR3 has 16 amino acids. Trimming cost V 1 base and J 1 base, with 11 bases left between them. The variable domain in full, with the rest retrieved from reference TRBV7-6 and TRBJ1-3, is GAGVSQSPRYKVTKRGQDVALRCDPISGHVSLYWYRQALGQGPEFLTYFNYEAQQDKSGLPNDRFSAERPEGSISTLTIQRTEQRDSAMYRCASSLGAGTSGNTIYFGEGSWLTVV.

The table lists this clone with a few counts. The J gene is TRBJ1-1, the V gene TRBV27; D is undetermined. Trimming pared 6 bases from V and 6 bases from J, leaving 20 bases between. The CDR3 is made up of 15 amino acids. Per germline, CDR1 MNHEY and CDR2 SMNVEV (reference sequence). The CDR3 sequence is CASSLARATISEAFF. In nucleotides, the CDR3 is TGTGCCAGCAGCCTAGCACGGGCGACCATCTCTGAAGCTTTCTTT.

This clone was detected only a few times. V usage is TRBV5-1 and J usage is TRBJ2-7, with TRBD1 identical over 12 bases. The CDR3 runs 16 residues. V gave up 1 base and J gave up 5 bases; unmatched junction bases: 7. Germline assignment: CDR1 SGHRS and CDR2 YFSETQ. Here the CDR3 reads CASSLRPGTGGDEQYF. DNA for the CDR3: TGCGCCAGCAGCTTGAGGCCCGGGACAGGGGGCGACGAGCAGTACTTC.

The sample holds a few counts of this clone. This chain uses TRBV28 with TRBJ1-1; D possibly corresponds to TRBD1 (6 bases). Germline CDR1 is MDHEN and CDR2 is SYDVKM. CDR3 size: 14 residues. Deletions cut 5 bases from V and 3 bases from J, with 13 bases between. The CDR3 region is CASSPTGIYTEAFF. CDR3 nucleotide sequence: TGTGCCAGCAGTCCTACAGGGATATACACTGAAGCTTTCTTT.

The gene calls are TRBV3-1 (or the pseudogene TRBV3-2) and TRBJ2-2; tentative D call: TRBD1 (6 bases). Germline CDR1 is LGHDT and CDR2 is YNNKEL (reference sequence). There are 15 residues in the CDR3. The V end lost 4 bases, the J end lost 5 bases, and 14 bases lay between the germline ends. CDR3 region: CASSPQTGGTGELFF. DNA of the CDR3: TGTGCCAGCAGCCCCCAGACAGGAGGTACCGGGGAGCTGTTTTTT.

The chain links TRBV5-4 to TRBJ1-2, with D possibly matching TRBD1 (5 bases). This CDR3 spans 15 amino acids. V shed 3 bases and J shed 8 bases, with 20 bases lying between them. Germline-derived CDR1 and CDR2 are SGHNT and YYREEE (reference sequence). CDR3 nucleotide sequence: TGTGCCAGCAGCTCGGGTGGAAGGGGAGGGTGGGGCTACACCTTC. It is translated as CASSSGGRGGWGYTF.

This clone was seen a few times. The V and J genes are TRBV9 and TRBJ2-1; 8 nucleotides align to TRBD2. The CDR3 contains 18 residues. V was clipped by 3 bases and J by 3 bases; unmatched bases: 14. Germline loops: CDR1 SGDLS, CDR2 YYNGEE. CDR3 DNA sequence: TGTGCCAGCAGCGCACAACCTTCCGGGGGGGCGTTCTACAATGAGCAGTTCTTC. Encoded protein: CASSAQPSGGAFYNEQFF. Together with reference TRBV9 and TRBJ2-1, the CDR3 gives the full variable domain: DSGVTQTPKHLITATGQRVTLRCSPRSGDLSVYWYQQSLDQGLQFLIQYYNGEERAKGNILERFSAQQFPDLHSELNLSSLELGDSALYFCASSAQPSGGAFYNEQFFGPGTRLTVL.

This chain connects TRBV5-1 to TRBJ2-1, with D perhaps TRBD2 (6 bases). Trimming stripped 0 bases from V and 4 bases from J, with 11 bases between. Germline V gene lookup returns CDR1 SGHRS and CDR2 YFSETQ. CDR3 length: 15 residues. CDR3 amino acids: CASSLEVGTYNEQFF. The CDR3, as DNA: TGCGCCAGCAGCTTGGAAGTGGGGACTTACAATGAGCAGTTCTTC.

This rearrangement joins TRBV24-1 to TRBJ1-5; TRBD1 might be the D (6 bases). CDR1 and CDR2 (germline): KGHDR, SFDVKD. V was clipped by 7 bases and J by 4 bases, with 16 bases between them. The CDR3 sequence is 15 residues long. The DNA of the CDR3 is TGTGCCACCAGCTCCGGGGGGCAGGGAAATCAGCCCCAGCATTTT. Translating it yields CATSSGGQGNQPQHF.

In its sample, this clone was seen once. The chain recombines TRBV20-1 with TRBJ1-5; TRBD1 matches 7 bases. V was clipped by 3 bases and J by 4 bases; unmatched bases: 9. From germline, CDR1 is DFQATT and CDR2 SNEGSKA (reference sequence). The CDR3 length is 15 residues. CDR3 sequence reads: CSASFGTARNQPQHF. CDR3 nucleotide sequence: TGCAGTGCTAGTTTCGGGACAGCGAGAAATCAGCCCCAGCATTTT.

The CDR3 loop is CASSFQTGSGELFF. DNA of the CDR3: TGTGCCAGCAGCTTCCAGACAGGGTCCGGGGAGCTGTTTTTT. The J gene is TRBJ2-2, the V gene TRBV7-8; the match to TRBD1 covers 7 bases. Germline V gene sequence: CDR1 SGHVS, CDR2 FQNEAQ. CDR3 length equals 14 residues. V trimming: 3 bases; J trimming: 6 bases; junction bases outside the gene matches: 4.

J is TRBJ2-7 and V is TRBV9, with a possible D match to TRBD2 (6 bases). Deletions cut 4 bases from V and 0 bases from J, with 14 bases between. CDR1 is SGDLS and CDR2 is YYNGEE in the germline V gene. CDR3 length: 15 residues. CDR3: CASSLGLSSSYEQYF. The DNA of the CDR3 is TGTGCCAGCAGCCTGGGACTCTCCAGCTCCTACGAGCAGTACTTC.

The chain links TRBV20-1 to TRBJ1-1; 7 bases are a match to TRBD1. Trimming took 3 bases from V and 1 from J; bases not matched to a gene: 2. CDR3 length: 13 residues. Germline assignment: CDR1 DFQATT and CDR2 SNEGSKA (reference sequence). CDR3 protein: CSASSGGNTEAFF. In nucleotides, the CDR3 is TGCAGTGCTAGTTCAGGGGGGAACACTGAAGCTTTCTTT.

The gene calls are TRBV29-1 and TRBJ1-5, with 10 bases matching TRBD1. The V gene end was trimmed by 6 bases and the J gene end by 4 bases; junction bases not matched to a gene: 3. Per germline, CDR1 SQVTM and CDR2 ANQGSEA. The CDR3 loop spans 13 amino acids. The CDR3: CSVGTGANQPQHF. In DNA form, the CDR3 reads TGCAGCGTAGGGACAGGGGCGAATCAGCCCCAGCATTTT.

V is TRBV6-2 or TRBV6-3 and J is TRBJ2-2; 15 bases fit TRBD2. The germline gives CDR1 MNHEY, CDR2 SVGEGT. CDR3 size: 19 residues. Trimming removed 5 bases from V and 5 bases from J; junction bases left unmatched: 12. CDR3 sequence: CASSHGLAGGLRGTGELFF. DNA of the CDR3: TGTGCCAGCAGTCACGGACTAGCGGGGGGGCTGCGGGGTACCGGGGAGCTGTTTTTT.